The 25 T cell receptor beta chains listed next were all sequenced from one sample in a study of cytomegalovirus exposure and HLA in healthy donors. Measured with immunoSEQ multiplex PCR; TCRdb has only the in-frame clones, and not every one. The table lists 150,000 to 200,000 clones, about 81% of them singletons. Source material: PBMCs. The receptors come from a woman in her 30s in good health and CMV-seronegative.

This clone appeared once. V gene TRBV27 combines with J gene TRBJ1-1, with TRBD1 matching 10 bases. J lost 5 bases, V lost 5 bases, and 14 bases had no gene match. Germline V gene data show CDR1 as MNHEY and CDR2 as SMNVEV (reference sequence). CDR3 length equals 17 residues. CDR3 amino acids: CASSPRPGTGVDTEAFF. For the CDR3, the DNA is TGTGCCAGCAGTCCTCGTCCCGGGACAGGGGTGGATACTGAAGCTTTCTTT.

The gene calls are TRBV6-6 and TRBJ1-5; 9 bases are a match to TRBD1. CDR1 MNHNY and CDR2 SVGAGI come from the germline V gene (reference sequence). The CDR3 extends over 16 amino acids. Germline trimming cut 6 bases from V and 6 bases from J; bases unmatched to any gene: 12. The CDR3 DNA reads TGTGCCAGCAGCCATCCCGGGACAGGGTGGGGTCAGCCCCAGCATTTT. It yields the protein CASSHPGTGWGQPQHF.

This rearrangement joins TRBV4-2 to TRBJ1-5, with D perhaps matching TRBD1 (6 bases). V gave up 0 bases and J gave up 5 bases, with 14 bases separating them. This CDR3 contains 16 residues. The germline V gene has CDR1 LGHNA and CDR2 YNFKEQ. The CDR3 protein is CASSQELVGGYQPQHF. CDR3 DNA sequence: TGTGCCAGCAGCCAAGAGTTAGTAGGGGGTTATCAGCCCCAGCATTTT.

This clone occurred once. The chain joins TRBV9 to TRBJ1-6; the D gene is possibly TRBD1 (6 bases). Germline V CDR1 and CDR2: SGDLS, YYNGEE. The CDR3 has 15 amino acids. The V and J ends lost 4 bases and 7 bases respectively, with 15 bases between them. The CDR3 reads CASSPLPTGNSPLHF. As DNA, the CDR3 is TGTGCCAGCAGCCCCCTCCCTACAGGGAATTCACCCCTCCACTTT.

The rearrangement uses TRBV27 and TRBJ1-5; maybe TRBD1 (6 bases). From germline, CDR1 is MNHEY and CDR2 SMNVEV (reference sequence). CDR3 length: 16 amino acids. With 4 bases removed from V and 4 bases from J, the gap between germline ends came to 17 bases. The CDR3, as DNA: TGTGCCAGCAGTTACGTGGCGACAGGTCAAAATCAGCCCCAGCATTTT. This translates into CASSYVATGQNQPQHF.

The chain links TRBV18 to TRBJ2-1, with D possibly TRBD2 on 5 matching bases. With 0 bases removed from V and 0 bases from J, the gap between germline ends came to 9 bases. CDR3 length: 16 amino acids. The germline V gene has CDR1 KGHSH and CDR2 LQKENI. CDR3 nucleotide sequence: TGTGCCAGCTCACCACCCGGGATCAACTCCTACAATGAGCAGTTCTTC. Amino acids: CASSPPGINSYNEQFF.

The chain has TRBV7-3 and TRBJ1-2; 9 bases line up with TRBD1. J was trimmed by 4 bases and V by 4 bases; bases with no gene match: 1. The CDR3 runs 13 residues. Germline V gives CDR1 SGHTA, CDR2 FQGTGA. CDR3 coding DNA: TGTGCCAGCAGCTCGACAGGGGGCTATGGCTACACCTTC. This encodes CASSSTGGYGYTF.

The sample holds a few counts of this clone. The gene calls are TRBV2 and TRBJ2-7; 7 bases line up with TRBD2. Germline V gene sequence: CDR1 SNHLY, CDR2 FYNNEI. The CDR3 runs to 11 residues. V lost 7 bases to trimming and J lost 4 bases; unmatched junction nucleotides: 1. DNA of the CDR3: TGTGCCAGCACAGCGGGGTACGAGCAGTACTTC. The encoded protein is CASTAGYEQYF. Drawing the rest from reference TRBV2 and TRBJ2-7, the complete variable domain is EPEVTQTPSHQVTQMGQEVILRCVPISNHLYFYWYRQILGQKVEFLVSFYNNEISEKSEIFDDQFSVERPDGSNFTLKIRSTKLEDSAMYFCASTAGYEQYFGPGTRLTVT.

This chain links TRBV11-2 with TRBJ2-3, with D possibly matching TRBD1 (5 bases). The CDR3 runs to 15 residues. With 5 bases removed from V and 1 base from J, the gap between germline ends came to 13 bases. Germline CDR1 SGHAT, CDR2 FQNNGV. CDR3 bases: TGTGCCAGCAGCATCAATGGGGCAGGCACAGATACGCAGTATTTT. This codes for CASSINGAGTDTQYF.

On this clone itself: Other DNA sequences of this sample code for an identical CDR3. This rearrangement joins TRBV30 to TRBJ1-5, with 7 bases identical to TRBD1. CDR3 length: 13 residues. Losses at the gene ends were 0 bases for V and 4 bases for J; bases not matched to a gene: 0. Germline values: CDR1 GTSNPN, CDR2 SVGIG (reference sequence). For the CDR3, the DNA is TGTGCCTGGAGTGTCAGGGGGAATCAGCCCCAGCATTTT. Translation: CAWSVRGNQPQHF.

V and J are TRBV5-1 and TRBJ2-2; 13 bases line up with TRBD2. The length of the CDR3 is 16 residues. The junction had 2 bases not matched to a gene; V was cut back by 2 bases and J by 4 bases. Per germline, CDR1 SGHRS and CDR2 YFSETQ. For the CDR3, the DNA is TGCGCCAGCAGCTTTACTAGCGGGGGGGCCACCGGGGAGCTGTTTTTT. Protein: CASSFTSGGATGELFF.

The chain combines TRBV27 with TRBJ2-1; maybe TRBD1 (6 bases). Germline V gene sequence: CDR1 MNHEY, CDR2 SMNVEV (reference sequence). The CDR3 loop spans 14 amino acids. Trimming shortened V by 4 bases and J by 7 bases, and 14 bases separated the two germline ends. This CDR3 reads CASSSRPQGNEQFF. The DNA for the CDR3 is TGTGCCAGCAGTTCTAGGCCCCAGGGGAATGAGCAGTTCTTC.

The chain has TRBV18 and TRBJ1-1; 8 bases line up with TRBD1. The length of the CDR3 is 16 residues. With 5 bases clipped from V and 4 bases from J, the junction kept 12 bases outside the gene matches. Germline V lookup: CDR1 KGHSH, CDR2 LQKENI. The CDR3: CASSTRTGLGVTEAFF. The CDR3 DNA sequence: TGTGCCAGCTCAACCCGGACAGGGTTGGGAGTCACTGAAGCTTTCTTT.

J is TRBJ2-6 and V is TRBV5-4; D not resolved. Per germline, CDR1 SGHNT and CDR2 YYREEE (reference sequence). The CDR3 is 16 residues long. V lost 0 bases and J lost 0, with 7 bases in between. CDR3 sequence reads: CASSLERFSGANVLTF. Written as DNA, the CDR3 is TGTGCCAGCAGCTTGGAGAGATTCTCTGGGGCCAACGTCCTGACTTTC.

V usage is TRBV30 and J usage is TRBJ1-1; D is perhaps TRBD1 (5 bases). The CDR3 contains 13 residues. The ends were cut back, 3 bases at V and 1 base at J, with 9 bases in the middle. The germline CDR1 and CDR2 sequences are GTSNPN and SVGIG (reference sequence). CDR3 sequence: CAWRYGQNTEAFF. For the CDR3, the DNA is TGTGCCTGGAGGTACGGACAGAACACTGAAGCTTTCTTT.

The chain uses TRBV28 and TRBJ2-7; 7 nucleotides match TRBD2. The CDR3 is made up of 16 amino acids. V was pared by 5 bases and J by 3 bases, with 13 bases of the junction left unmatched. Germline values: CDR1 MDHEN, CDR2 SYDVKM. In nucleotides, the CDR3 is TGTGCCAGCAGTGCCCCTACGGGGGGAGCGAACTACGAGCAGTACTTC. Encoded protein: CASSAPTGGANYEQYF. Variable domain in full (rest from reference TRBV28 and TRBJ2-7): DVKVTQSSRYLVKRTGEKVFLECVQDMDHENMFWYRQDPGLGLRLIYFSYDVKMKEKGDIPEGYSVSREKKERFSLILESASTNQTSMYLCASSAPTGGANYEQYFGPGTRLTVT.

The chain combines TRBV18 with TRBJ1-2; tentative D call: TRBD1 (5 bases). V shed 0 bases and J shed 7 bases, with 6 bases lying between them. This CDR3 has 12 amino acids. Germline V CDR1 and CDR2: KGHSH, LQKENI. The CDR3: CASSPPGGGYTF. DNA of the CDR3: TGTGCCAGCTCACCACCGGGGGGTGGCTACACCTTC.

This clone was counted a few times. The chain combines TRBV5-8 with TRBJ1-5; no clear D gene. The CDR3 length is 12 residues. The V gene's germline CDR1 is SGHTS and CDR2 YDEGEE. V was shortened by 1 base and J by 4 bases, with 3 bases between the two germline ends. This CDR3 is CASSLYNQPQHF. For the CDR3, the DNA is TGTGCCAGCAGCTTGTATAATCAGCCCCAGCATTTT.

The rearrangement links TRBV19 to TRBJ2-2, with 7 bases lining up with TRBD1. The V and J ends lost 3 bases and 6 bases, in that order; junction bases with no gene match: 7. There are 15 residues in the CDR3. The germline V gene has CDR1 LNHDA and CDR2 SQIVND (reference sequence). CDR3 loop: CASSISTRGPGELFF. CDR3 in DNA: TGTGCCAGTAGTATCTCAACAAGGGGGCCCGGGGAGCTGTTTTTT.

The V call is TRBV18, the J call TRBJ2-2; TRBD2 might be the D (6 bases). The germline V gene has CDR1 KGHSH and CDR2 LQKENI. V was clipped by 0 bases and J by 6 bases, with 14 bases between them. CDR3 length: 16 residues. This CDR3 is CASSPPSGRLSGELFF. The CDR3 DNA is TGTGCCAGCTCACCACCGTCCGGGAGACTATCCGGGGAGCTGTTTTTT.

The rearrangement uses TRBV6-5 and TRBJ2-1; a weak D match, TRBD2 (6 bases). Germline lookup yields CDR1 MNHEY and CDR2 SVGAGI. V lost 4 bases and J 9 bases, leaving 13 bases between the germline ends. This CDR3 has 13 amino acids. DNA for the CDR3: TGTGCCAGCAGTTCGGCTAGCGCTGGTGAGCAGTTCTTC. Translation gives CASSSASAGEQFF.

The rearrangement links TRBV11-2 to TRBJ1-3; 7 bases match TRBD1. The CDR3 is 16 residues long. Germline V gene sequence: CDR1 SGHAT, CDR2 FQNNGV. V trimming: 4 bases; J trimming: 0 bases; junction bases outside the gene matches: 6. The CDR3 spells CASSWGQLDSGNTIYF. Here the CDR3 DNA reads TGTGCCAGCAGCTGGGGACAGCTAGACTCTGGAAACACCATATATTTT. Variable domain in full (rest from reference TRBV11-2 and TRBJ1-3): EAGVAQSPRYKIIEKRQSVAFWCNPISGHATLYWYQQILGQGPKLLIQFQNNGVVDDSQLPKDRFSAERLKGVDSTLKIQPAKLEDSAVYLCASSWGQLDSGNTIYFGEGSWLTVV.

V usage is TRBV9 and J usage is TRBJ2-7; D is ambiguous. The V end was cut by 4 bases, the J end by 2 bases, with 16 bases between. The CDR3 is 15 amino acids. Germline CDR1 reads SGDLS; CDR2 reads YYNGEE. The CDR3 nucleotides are TGTGCCAGCAGCTTACTCGTTAAGTCACCCTACGAGCAGTACTTC. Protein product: CASSLLVKSPYEQYF.

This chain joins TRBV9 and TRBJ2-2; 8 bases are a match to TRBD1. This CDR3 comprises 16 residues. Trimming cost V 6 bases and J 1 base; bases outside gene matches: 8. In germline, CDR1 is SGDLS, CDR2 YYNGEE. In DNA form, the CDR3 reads TGTGCCAGCACCCAGACCGGGACAGGGAACACCGGGGAGCTGTTTTTT. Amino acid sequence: CASTQTGTGNTGELFF.

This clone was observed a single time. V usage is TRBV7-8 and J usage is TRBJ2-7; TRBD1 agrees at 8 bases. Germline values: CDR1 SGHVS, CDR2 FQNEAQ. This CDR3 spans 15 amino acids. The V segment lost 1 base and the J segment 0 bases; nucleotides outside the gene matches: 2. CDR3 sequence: CASSLGQGPSYEQYF. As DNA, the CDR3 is TGTGCCAGCAGCTTAGGACAGGGGCCCTCCTACGAGCAGTACTTC.